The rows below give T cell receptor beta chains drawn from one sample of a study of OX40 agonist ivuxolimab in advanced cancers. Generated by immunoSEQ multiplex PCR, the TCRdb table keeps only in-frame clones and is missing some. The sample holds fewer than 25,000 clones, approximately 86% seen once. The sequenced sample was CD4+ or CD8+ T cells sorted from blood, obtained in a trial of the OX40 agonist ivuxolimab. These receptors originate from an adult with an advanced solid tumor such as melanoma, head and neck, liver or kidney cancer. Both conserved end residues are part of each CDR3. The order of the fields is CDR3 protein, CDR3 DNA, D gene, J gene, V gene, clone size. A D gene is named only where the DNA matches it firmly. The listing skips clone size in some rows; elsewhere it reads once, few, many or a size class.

CDR3 protein: CASSLDRGVNTEAFF; CDR3 DNA: TGTGCCAGCAGTCTGGACAGGGGGGTGAACACTGAAGCTTTCTTT; D gene: TRBD1; J gene: TRBJ1-1; V gene: TRBV6-5; clone size: -
CDR3 protein: CASSSPGTRKAQGNEQFF; CDR3 DNA: TGTGCCAGCAGCTCCCCGGGGACTAGAAAGGCCCAGGGAAATGAGCAGTTCTTC; D gene: TRBD2; J gene: TRBJ2-1; V gene: TRBV11-2; clone size: -
CDR3 protein: CASAPWVGRRSPLHF; CDR3 DNA: TGTGCCAGCGCGCCGTGGGTGGGCAGGCGGTCCCCCCTCCACTTT; D gene: -; J gene: TRBJ1-6; V gene: TRBV11-2; clone size: -
CDR3 protein: CASPGLANTDTQYF; CDR3 DNA: TGTGCCAGCCCGGGACTAGCGAACACAGATACGCAGTATTTT; D gene: TRBD2; J gene: TRBJ2-3; V gene: TRBV5-4; clone size: -
CDR3 protein: CASSTSGSVHEQYF; CDR3 DNA: TGTGCCAGCAGCACTAGCGGGAGTGTCCACGAGCAGTACTTC; D gene: TRBD2; J gene: TRBJ2-7; V gene: TRBV6-5; clone size: -
CDR3 protein: CASSPSGGARSGGELFF; CDR3 DNA: TGTGCCAGCTCACCTAGCGGGGGGGCCAGGAGCGGCGGGGAGCTGTTTTTT; D gene: TRBD2; J gene: TRBJ2-2; V gene: TRBV18; clone size: -
CDR3 protein: CASTRGQGTNYGYTF; CDR3 DNA: TGTGCCAGCACAAGGGGACAGGGGACTAACTATGGCTACACCTTC; D gene: TRBD1; J gene: TRBJ1-2; V gene: TRBV2; clone size: -
CDR3 protein: CASSPTGTYEQYF; CDR3 DNA: TGTGCCAGCAGTCCGACGGGGACTTACGAGCAGTACTTC; D gene: -; J gene: TRBJ2-7; V gene: TRBV6-5; clone size: -
CDR3 protein: CASSFAGAYEQYF; CDR3 DNA: TGTGCCAGCAGTTTTGCGGGGGCCTACGAGCAGTACTTC; D gene: TRBD2; J gene: TRBJ2-7; V gene: TRBV27; clone size: -
CDR3 protein: CASSVGGGGSNEQFF; CDR3 DNA: TGTGCCAGCAGCGTAGGAGGGGGAGGGAGCAATGAGCAGTTCTTC; D gene: -; J gene: TRBJ2-1; V gene: TRBV9; clone size: -
CDR3 protein: CASSPSGGAMNIQYF; CDR3 DNA: TGCGCCAGCAGCCCTTCGGGGGGGGCAATGAACATTCAGTACTTC; D gene: TRBD2; J gene: TRBJ2-4; V gene: TRBV4-1; clone size: -
CDR3 protein: CASSFPLTGPGTEAFF; CDR3 DNA: TGTGCCAGCAGTTTCCCTTTGACAGGGCCTGGCACTGAAGCTTTCTTT; D gene: TRBD1; J gene: TRBJ1-1; V gene: TRBV28; clone size: -
CDR3 protein: CAWSVGAYEQFF; CDR3 DNA: TGTGCCTGGAGTGTCGGGGCTTATGAGCAGTTCTTC; D gene: -; J gene: TRBJ2-1; V gene: TRBV30; clone size: -
CDR3 protein: CASSPRTGDYEQYF; CDR3 DNA: TGTGCCAGCAGTCCCAGGACAGGGGACTACGAGCAGTACTTC; D gene: TRBD1; J gene: TRBJ2-7; V gene: TRBV28; clone size: -
CDR3 protein: CATRAADKGYNEQFF; CDR3 DNA: TGTGCCACCAGAGCGGCGGATAAGGGGTACAATGAGCAGTTCTTC; D gene: -; J gene: TRBJ2-1; V gene: TRBV15; clone size: -
CDR3 protein: CASSPANTEAFF; CDR3 DNA: TGTGCCAGCAGCCCAGCCAACACTGAAGCTTTCTTT; D gene: -; J gene: TRBJ1-1; V gene: TRBV2; clone size: -
CDR3 protein: CASSFPPGTSGYNEQFF; CDR3 DNA: TGTGCCAGCAGCTTCCCGCCTGGGACTAGCGGATACAATGAGCAGTTCTTC; D gene: TRBD2; J gene: TRBJ2-1; V gene: TRBV13; clone size: once
CDR3 protein: CASSDNRDYSYEQYF; CDR3 DNA: TGCGCCAGCAGTGATAACCGGGACTACTCCTACGAGCAGTACTTC; D gene: TRBD2; J gene: TRBJ2-7; V gene: TRBV10-1; clone size: large
CDR3 protein: CASSEGTGGGNEQFF; CDR3 DNA: TGTGCCAGCAGTGAAGGGACAGGCGGTGGGAATGAGCAGTTCTTC; D gene: TRBD1; J gene: TRBJ2-1; V gene: TRBV6-1; clone size: -
CDR3 protein: CASSLGGAGNQPQHF; CDR3 DNA: TGTGCCAGCAGCTTAGGGGGCGCGGGCAATCAGCCCCAGCATTTT; D gene: -; J gene: TRBJ1-5; V gene: TRBV7-2; clone size: -
CDR3 protein: CASSDGTSYEQYF; CDR3 DNA: TGTGCCAGCAGTGACGGGACTAGCTACGAGCAGTACTTC; D gene: TRBD2; J gene: TRBJ2-7; V gene: TRBV2; clone size: -
CDR3 protein: CASSSGTRGDTQYF; CDR3 DNA: TGTGCCAGCAGTTCCGGGACGCGAGGGGATACGCAGTATTTT; D gene: -; J gene: TRBJ2-3; V gene: TRBV27; clone size: -
CDR3 protein: CASSRGELYEQYF; CDR3 DNA: TGTGCCAGCAGTAGGGGTGAGCTCTACGAGCAGTACTTC; D gene: -; J gene: TRBJ2-7; V gene: TRBV6-5; clone size: -
CDR3 protein: CASSLGGGPGNTIYF; CDR3 DNA: TGTGCCAGCAGCTTAGGCGGGGGACCTGGAAACACCATATATTTT; D gene: -; J gene: TRBJ1-3; V gene: TRBV7-8; clone size: -
CDR3 protein: CSVEDPHKEYQETQYF; CDR3 DNA: TGCAGCGTTGAAGATCCACACAAGGAGTACCAAGAGACCCAGTACTTC; D gene: -; J gene: TRBJ2-5; V gene: TRBV29-1; clone size: -
CDR3 protein: CASSLTTDYSNQPQHF; CDR3 DNA: TGCGCCAGCAGCCTCACAACGGATTATAGCAATCAGCCCCAGCATTTT; D gene: -; J gene: TRBJ1-5; V gene: TRBV4-1; clone size: -
CDR3 protein: CASTRQNSYNSPLHF; CDR3 DNA: TGTGCCAGCACTAGACAGAATTCCTATAATTCACCCCTCCACTTT; D gene: -; J gene: TRBJ1-6; V gene: TRBV28; clone size: once
CDR3 protein: CASSMTRGNEQFF; CDR3 DNA: TGTGCCAGTAGTATGACCAGGGGGAATGAGCAGTTCTTC; D gene: TRBD1; J gene: TRBJ2-1; V gene: TRBV19; clone size: -
CDR3 protein: CASSVDTSGGDTQYF; CDR3 DNA: TGTGCCAGCAGCGTAGATACTAGCGGGGGGGATACGCAGTATTTT; D gene: TRBD2; J gene: TRBJ2-3; V gene: TRBV9; clone size: -
CDR3 protein: CASSRLTSTDTQYF; CDR3 DNA: TGTGCCAGCTCACGACTTACTAGCACAGATACGCAGTATTTT; D gene: -; J gene: TRBJ2-3; V gene: TRBV18; clone size: -
CDR3 protein: CASRPTGDPEAFF; CDR3 DNA: TGTGCCAGCAGGCCCACAGGGGATCCTGAAGCTTTCTTT; D gene: TRBD1; J gene: TRBJ1-1; V gene: TRBV6-5; clone size: -
CDR3 protein: CASTGTPAGDEQFF; CDR3 DNA: TGTGCCAGCACCGGGACTCCCGCGGGGGATGAGCAGTTCTTC; D gene: TRBD2; J gene: TRBJ2-1; V gene: TRBV5-4; clone size: -
CDR3 protein: CASSGNGEFGGYTF; CDR3 DNA: TGTGCCAGCAGTGGCAACGGGGAGTTCGGTGGCTACACCTTC; D gene: -; J gene: TRBJ1-2; V gene: TRBV6-5; clone size: -
CDR3 protein: CASSLGYYGYTF; CDR3 DNA: TGTGCCAGCAGCTTGGGGTACTATGGCTACACCTTC; D gene: -; J gene: TRBJ1-2; V gene: TRBV11-2; clone size: -
CDR3 protein: CASSATVAYGYTF; CDR3 DNA: TGTGCCAGCAGCGCCACAGTTGCCTATGGCTACACCTTC; D gene: -; J gene: TRBJ1-2; V gene: TRBV2; clone size: -
CDR3 protein: CATSSDNSNQPQHF; CDR3 DNA: TGTGCCACCAGCAGTGACAATAGCAATCAGCCCCAGCATTTT; D gene: -; J gene: TRBJ1-5; V gene: TRBV15; clone size: -
CDR3 protein: CASSSGQGVIHSTDTQYF; CDR3 DNA: TGTGCCAGCAGTTCAGGACAGGGGGTAATACATAGCACAGATACGCAGTATTTT; D gene: TRBD1; J gene: TRBJ2-3; V gene: TRBV27; clone size: -
CDR3 protein: CAYHFGAGEQYF; CDR3 DNA: TGTGCCTACCACTTCGGGGCGGGCGAGCAGTACTTC; D gene: -; J gene: TRBJ2-7; V gene: TRBV30; clone size: -
CDR3 protein: CSVEEGEGVVAGGSYEQYF; CDR3 DNA: TGCAGCGTTGAAGAAGGGGAGGGGGTCGTAGCGGGAGGCTCCTACGAGCAGTACTTC; D gene: TRBD2; J gene: TRBJ2-7; V gene: TRBV29-1; clone size: -
CDR3 protein: CASSHAERGTQYF; CDR3 DNA: TGTGCTAGCAGCCACGCAGAACGGGGGACCCAGTACTTC; D gene: -; J gene: TRBJ2-5; V gene: TRBV7-7; clone size: -
CDR3 protein: CASSDRDFEQYF; CDR3 DNA: TGTGCCAGCAGCGACAGGGATTTTGAGCAGTACTTC; D gene: TRBD1; J gene: TRBJ2-7; V gene: TRBV5-6; clone size: -
CDR3 protein: CASSPLALADEQYF; CDR3 DNA: TGTGCCAGCAGCCCCCTAGCCCTGGCCGACGAGCAGTACTTC; D gene: -; J gene: TRBJ2-7; V gene: TRBV11-1; clone size: -
CDR3 protein: CASRTSGSKNEQFF; CDR3 DNA: TGTGCCAGCAGAACTAGCGGGAGTAAGAATGAGCAGTTCTTC; D gene: TRBD2; J gene: TRBJ2-1; V gene: TRBV27; clone size: -
CDR3 protein: CASSFFSLNEKLFF; CDR3 DNA: TGTGCCAGCAGTTTCTTCAGCCTTAATGAAAAACTGTTTTTT; D gene: -; J gene: TRBJ1-4; V gene: TRBV28; clone size: -
CDR3 protein: CSAGPIGGYTF; CDR3 DNA: TGCAGTGCCGGCCCCATAGGGGGCTACACCTTC; D gene: -; J gene: TRBJ1-2; V gene: TRBV20-1; clone size: -
CDR3 protein: CASSKKRPIYQPQHF; CDR3 DNA: TGTGCCAGCAGCAAAAAGCGGCCTATTTATCAGCCCCAGCATTTT; D gene: -; J gene: TRBJ1-5; V gene: TRBV21-1; clone size: -
CDR3 protein: CASSGANYGYTF; CDR3 DNA: TGTGCCAGCAGTGGGGCTAACTATGGCTACACCTTC; D gene: -; J gene: TRBJ1-2; V gene: TRBV6-1; clone size: -
CDR3 protein: CASSDRGPYEQYF; CDR3 DNA: TGTGCCAGCAGTGACAGGGGTCCCTACGAGCAGTACTTC; D gene: -; J gene: TRBJ2-7; V gene: TRBV6-1; clone size: -
CDR3 protein: CASSEQATNEKLFF; CDR3 DNA: TGTGCCAGCAGTGAACAGGCAACTAATGAAAAACTGTTTTTT; D gene: -; J gene: TRBJ1-4; V gene: TRBV6-5; clone size: -
CDR3 protein: CASSWGRNEKLFF; CDR3 DNA: TGTGCCAGCAGTTGGGGCCGAAATGAAAAACTGTTTTTT; D gene: -; J gene: TRBJ1-4; V gene: TRBV27; clone size: -
CDR3 protein: CASSHSGGAYEQYF; CDR3 DNA: TGTGCCAGCAGCCACAGCGGTGGGGCCTACGAGCAGTACTTC; D gene: -; J gene: TRBJ2-7; V gene: TRBV27; clone size: -
CDR3 protein: CASSVRDNYGYTF; CDR3 DNA: TGTGCCAGCAGCGTAAGGGACAACTATGGCTACACCTTC; D gene: -; J gene: TRBJ1-2; V gene: TRBV9; clone size: -